These 30 T cell receptor beta chains were sequenced from one sample in a study of blood T cell repertoires in COVID-19. The method was immunoSEQ multiplex PCR; TCRdb's version includes in-frame clones alone and lacks a portion of them. This table holds roughly 240,000 clones, around 88% found once. Sequenced: peripheral blood. The receptors here all came from a young woman who had recovered from COVID-19.

The V and J genes are TRBV30 and TRBJ2-3, with 14 bases identical to TRBD2. The CDR3 extends over 20 amino acids. Germline V gene data show CDR1 as GTSNPN and CDR2 as SVGIG (reference sequence). V lost 2 bases to trimming and J lost 3 bases; unmatched junction nucleotides: 16. CDR3 DNA: TGTGCCTGGAGTTCTCCGGGACTAGCGGGGGCCTTAGTTAAGACAGATACGCAGTATTTT. Residues: CAWSSPGLAGALVKTDTQYF.

V is TRBV30 and J is TRBJ2-3, with 8 bases aligning to TRBD2. V shed 5 bases, J shed 2 bases, and the junction held 12 bases outside the gene matches. Germline V gene lookup returns CDR1 GTSNPN and CDR2 SVGIG (reference sequence). CDR3 length equals 16 residues. The CDR3 sequence is CAWAAPGGKHTDTQYF. In nucleotides, the CDR3 is TGTGCCTGGGCCGCGCCGGGGGGGAAACACACAGATACGCAGTATTTT.

A remark on this clone: The same CDR3 arises from other DNA sequences in this sample as well. The genes are TRBV4-1 and TRBJ2-7, with TRBD1 identical over 7 bases. CDR1 and CDR2 from the germline V gene are MGHRA and YSYEKL. J was trimmed by 4 bases and V by 0 bases; bases with no gene match: 6. CDR3 size: 15 residues. The CDR3 bases are TGCGCCAGCAGCCAAGATCCTGGGACAGAATACGAGCAGTACTTC. Its translation: CASSQDPGTEYEQYF.

The rearrangement joins TRBV28 to TRBJ1-5; TRBD1 is a possible D gene (6 bases). Germline V lookup: CDR1 MDHEN, CDR2 SYDVKM. Trimming removed 2 bases at V and 2 bases at J, with 10 bases between. The CDR3 spans 15 residues. This CDR3 reads CASSLQGMGNQPQHF. In DNA form, the CDR3 reads TGTGCCAGCAGTTTACAGGGGATGGGCAATCAGCCCCAGCATTTT. Combining the CDR3 with reference TRBV28 and TRBJ1-5 gives the whole variable domain DVKVTQSSRYLVKRTGEKVFLECVQDMDHENMFWYRQDPGLGLRLIYFSYDVKMKEKGDIPEGYSVSREKKERFSLILESASTNQTSMYLCASSLQGMGNQPQHFGDGTRLSIL.

The chain combines TRBV7-3 with TRBJ2-5, with TRBD2 identical over 8 bases. The V segment lost 1 base and the J segment 5 bases; nucleotides outside the gene matches: 3. The CDR3 loop spans 14 amino acids. Germline V gene lookup returns CDR1 SGHTA and CDR2 FQGTGA. As DNA, the CDR3 is TGTGCCAGCAGCTTAAGCTCGGGAGGGGAGACCCAGTACTTC. This gives the protein CASSLSSGGETQYF.

The genes are TRBV2 and TRBJ1-4; D ambiguous. Trimming left V 6 bases short and J 0 bases short, with 11 bases between. This CDR3 is 15 amino acids long. Germline V gene sequence: CDR1 SNHLY, CDR2 FYNNEI. DNA for the CDR3: TGTGCCAGCAGGCCGACTGGAGCAACTAATGAAAAACTGTTTTTT. As protein: CASRPTGATNEKLFF.

The chain couples TRBV14 to TRBJ2-7; D unresolved. From germline, CDR1 is SGHDN and CDR2 FVKESK. This CDR3 is 13 amino acids long. Trimming took 6 bases from V and 3 from J, leaving 12 bases between them. This CDR3 reads CASSFIANYEQYF. The CDR3 nucleotides are TGTGCCAGCAGTTTCATAGCAAACTACGAGCAGTACTTC.

Only a few counts were recorded for this clone. The chain links TRBV7-2 to TRBJ1-6, with TRBD1 as a possible D gene (6 bases). Germline-derived CDR1 and CDR2 are SGHTA and FQGNSA. Trimming took off 2 bases at V and 8 bases at J, with 13 bases between the two ends. The length of the CDR3 is 15 residues. CDR3 amino acids: CASSLLGAGDSPLHF. In DNA form, the CDR3 reads TGTGCCAGCAGCTTACTGGGGGCGGGGGATTCACCCCTCCACTTT.

Note on this clone: Distinct nucleotide sequences in the sample also encode this CDR3. The V and J genes are TRBV6-5 and TRBJ2-3; 9 bases match TRBD2. The germline CDR1 and CDR2 sequences are MNHEY and SVGAGI. The CDR3 contains 15 residues. J gave up 4 bases and V 0 bases, and 2 bases lay outside the gene matches. Here the CDR3 reads CASSYSAGGADTQYF. In DNA, the CDR3 is TGTGCCAGCAGTTACTCCGCGGGAGGGGCAGATACGCAGTATTTT.

The J gene is TRBJ1-1, the V gene TRBV7-3; D perhaps matches TRBD1 (5 bases). V lost 1 base and J 0 bases, leaving 9 bases between the germline ends. Germline V gene lookup returns CDR1 SGHTA and CDR2 FQGTGA. The CDR3 is 15 residues long. In nucleotides, the CDR3 is TGTGCCAGCAGCTTAAATTCAGGGTTGAACACTGAAGCTTTCTTT. The encoded protein is CASSLNSGLNTEAFF.

The V gene is TRBV2, the J gene TRBJ1-2, with 7 bases identical to TRBD1. Looked up from germline, CDR1 is SNHLY and CDR2 is FYNNEI. V lost 6 bases and J lost 7; bases outside the gene matches: 5. This CDR3 contains 12 residues. The CDR3 loop is CASRVEGAGYTF. The DNA for the CDR3 is TGTGCCAGCAGGGTGGAGGGGGCTGGCTACACCTTC.

The J gene is TRBJ2-3, the V gene TRBV9, with 10 bases that match TRBD2. The germline V gene encodes CDR1 SGDLS and CDR2 YYNGEE. V shed 0 bases, J shed 5 bases, and the junction held 9 bases outside the gene matches. This CDR3 contains 17 residues. CDR3 in amino acids: CASSVEAAGGLIDTQYF. DNA for the CDR3: TGTGCCAGCAGCGTAGAAGCAGCGGGGGGGCTCATAGATACGCAGTATTTT.

The V and J genes are TRBV20-1 and TRBJ2-5; D gene uncertain. Trimming shortened V by 3 bases and J by 1 base, and 9 bases separated the two germline ends. CDR3 length: 13 amino acids. Germline CDR1 DFQATT, CDR2 SNEGSKA (reference sequence). The CDR3 loop reads CSASSGSQETQYF. The DNA for the CDR3 is TGCAGTGCTAGTTCGGGTTCCCAAGAGACCCAGTACTTC.

This rearrangement joins TRBV5-4 to TRBJ1-4, with D maybe TRBD1 (5 bases). V lost 0 bases and J lost 4, with 7 bases in between. The CDR3 contains 14 residues. The germline CDR1 and CDR2 sequences are SGHNT and YYREEE (reference sequence). In DNA form, the CDR3 reads TGTGCCAGCAGCTTGGGACAGATTAATGAAAAACTGTTTTTT. Translating gives CASSLGQINEKLFF.

The rearrangement links TRBV27 to TRBJ1-4, with D perhaps matching TRBD1 (6 bases). V was shortened by 6 bases and J by 0 bases, with 11 bases between the two germline ends. The germline V gene has CDR1 MNHEY and CDR2 SMNVEV (reference sequence). The CDR3 runs 15 residues. The CDR3 nucleotides are TGTGCCAGCAGATATGGGACAACAACTAATGAAAAACTGTTTTTT. Protein product: CASRYGTTTNEKLFF.

The V gene is TRBV6-5, the J gene TRBJ2-1, with no clear D. From germline, CDR1 is MNHEY and CDR2 SVGAGI. The CDR3 extends over 14 amino acids. Trimming left V 4 bases short and J 2 bases short, with 9 bases between. The CDR3 nucleotides read TGTGCCAGCAGTTGGCGGTCCACCTACAATGAGCAGTTCTTC. It is translated as CASSWRSTYNEQFF.

The CDR3 sequence: CASSPSGGPRAQYF. CDR3 in DNA: TGTGCCAGCAGTCCTAGCGGGGGCCCCCGAGCGCAGTATTTT. The chain recombines TRBV6-5 with TRBJ2-3; 10 bases map to TRBD2. The CDR3 consists of 14 residues. Per germline, CDR1 MNHEY and CDR2 SVGAGI. V lost 5 bases to trimming and J lost 10 bases; unmatched junction nucleotides: 9.

The chain employs TRBV13 and TRBJ2-1; D is possibly TRBD2 (5 bases). With 8 bases removed from V and 9 bases from J, the gap between germline ends came to 26 bases. CDR3 length: 16 amino acids. Germline values: CDR1 PRHDT, CDR2 FYEKMQ (reference sequence). Written as DNA, the CDR3 is TGTGCCAGCTCGGGAACAACTACTCAGAACCCAACTGAGCAGTTCTTC. It is translated as CASSGTTTQNPTEQFF. Drawing the rest from reference TRBV13 and TRBJ2-1, the complete variable domain is AAGVIQSPRHLIKEKRETATLKCYPIPRHDTVYWYQQGPGQDPQFLISFYEKMQSDKGSIPDRFSAQQFSDYHSELNMSSLELGDSALYFCASSGTTTQNPTEQFFGPGTRLTVL.

This clone was seen more than once but under ten times. The chain employs TRBV5-1 and TRBJ2-7; 10 bases fit TRBD1. CDR1 and CDR2 (germline): SGHRS, YFSETQ. This CDR3 region has 19 residues. V shed 0 bases, J shed 2 bases, and the junction held 14 bases outside the gene matches. This CDR3 is CASSLGPNRQGAHPYEQYF. The CDR3 coding sequence is TGCGCCAGCAGCTTGGGACCTAATCGACAGGGGGCGCACCCCTACGAGCAGTACTTC.

This sequence joins TRBV7-3 and TRBJ2-1; 7 bases match TRBD2. The CDR3 is 14 residues long. Looked up from germline, CDR1 is SGHTA and CDR2 is FQGTGA. The V segment lost 6 bases and the J segment 1 base; nucleotides outside the gene matches: 3. Here the CDR3 DNA reads TGTGCCAGCAGTGAGCGGGGTTCCTACAATGAGCAGTTCTTC. Its translation is CASSERGSYNEQFF.

The rearrangement uses TRBV19 and TRBJ1-2, with D possibly being TRBD1 (6 bases). There are 12 residues in the CDR3. V was shortened by 6 bases and J by 3 bases, with 8 bases between the two germline ends. Germline V gene sequence: CDR1 LNHDA, CDR2 SQIVND (reference sequence). Here the CDR3 reads CASSGTYYGYTF. The CDR3 DNA reads as TGTGCCAGTAGCGGGACATACTATGGCTACACCTTC.

The V gene is TRBV7-2, the J gene TRBJ2-7; 7 bases map to TRBD1. Trimming cost V 8 bases and J 0 bases; bases outside gene matches: 4. In germline, CDR1 is SGHTA, CDR2 FQGNSA. This CDR3 is 13 amino acids long. The CDR3 sequence: CASSDRSSYEQYF. DNA of the CDR3: TGTGCCAGCTCGGACAGGAGCTCCTACGAGCAGTACTTC.

This rearrangement joins TRBV19 to TRBJ2-3, with D possibly TRBD2 on 6 matching bases. V gave up 7 bases and J gave up 3 bases, with 17 bases separating them. The length of the CDR3 is 15 residues. Germline assignment: CDR1 LNHDA and CDR2 SQIVND (reference sequence). This CDR3 is CASTTGRQKTDTQYF. DNA of the CDR3: TGTGCCAGTACAACCGGGAGACAAAAAACAGATACGCAGTATTTT. The entire variable domain, with the rest obtained from reference TRBV19 and TRBJ2-3, is as follows: DGGITQSPKYLFRKEGQNVTLSCEQNLNHDAMYWYRQDPGQGLRLIYYSQIVNDFQKGDIAEGYSVSREKKESFPLTVTSAQKNPTAFYLCASTTGRQKTDTQYFGPGTRLTVL.

The chain combines TRBV30 with TRBJ1-5; D is unclear. The CDR3 runs to 14 residues. CDR1 and CDR2 (germline): GTSNPN, SVGIG (reference sequence). V was clipped by 0 bases and J by 9 bases, with 15 bases between them. This CDR3 reads CAWSVPGTAGPQHF. In DNA form, the CDR3 reads TGTGCCTGGAGTGTACCCGGCACGGCGGGGCCCCAGCATTTT.

V usage is TRBV3-1 (or the pseudogene TRBV3-2) and J usage is TRBJ1-3, with a tentative D call TRBD1 (5 bases). The CDR3 extends over 14 amino acids. Germline CDR1 is LGHDT and CDR2 is YNNKEL (reference sequence). Trimming removed 7 bases at V and 7 bases at J, with 17 bases between. This chain's CDR3 is CASTRTASGNTIYF. CDR3 nucleotides: TGTGCCAGCACCCGGACCGCCTCAGGGAACACCATATATTTT.

The gene calls are TRBV25-1 and TRBJ2-3; maybe TRBD2 (6 bases). Germline V lookup: CDR1 MGHDK, CDR2 SYGVNS. V gave up 6 bases and J gave up 4 bases, with 17 bases separating them. The CDR3 has 15 amino acids. CDR3 loop: CASRLTGGEADTQYF. In nucleotides, the CDR3 is TGTGCCAGCAGATTAACCGGGGGAGAGGCAGATACGCAGTATTTT.

The chain links TRBV7-3 to TRBJ2-3; 14 bases are a match to TRBD2. V was pared by 5 bases and J by 2 bases, with 3 bases of the junction left unmatched. The CDR3 spans 16 residues. In germline, CDR1 is SGHTA, CDR2 FQGTGA. The CDR3 DNA reads as TGTGCCAGCAGCCCGGGACTAGCGGGGGTCACAGATACGCAGTATTTT. Amino acid sequence: CASSPGLAGVTDTQYF.

The CDR3 region is CASSLNTCLKWEQFF. In DNA, the CDR3 is TGTGCCAGCAGCTTAAATACATGTTTGAAGTGGGAGCAGTTCTTC. The rearrangement joins TRBV7-3 to TRBJ2-1; no reliable D call. The length of the CDR3 is 15 residues. Germline CDR1 is SGHTA and CDR2 is FQGTGA. The V end lost 1 base, the J end lost 10 bases, and 17 bases lay between the germline ends.

The chain carries TRBV18 and TRBJ1-1; D is possibly TRBD1 (6 bases). The germline CDR1 and CDR2 sequences are KGHSH and LQKENI. V lost 5 bases to trimming and J lost 7 bases, with 14 bases between them. The CDR3 has 13 amino acids. CDR3 DNA sequence: TGTGCCAGCTCAGGGGGACAACAATTTGAAGCTTTCTTT. Translating it yields CASSGGQQFEAFF. Combining the CDR3 with reference TRBV18 and TRBJ1-1 gives the whole variable domain NAGVMQNPRHLVRRRGQEARLRCSPMKGHSHVYWYRQLPEEGLKFMVYLQKENIIDESGMPKERFSAEFPKEGPSILRIQQVVRGDSAAYFCASSGGQQFEAFFGQGTRLTVV.

The chain couples TRBV5-1 to TRBJ2-5; D may be TRBD2 (5 bases). This CDR3 has 14 residues. CDR1 and CDR2 (germline): SGHRS, YFSETQ. V gave up 0 bases and J gave up 3 bases, with 9 bases separating them. CDR3 nucleotides: TGCGCCAGCAGCTTGGGAGCGGCAGAAGAGACCCAGTACTTC. This codes for CASSLGAAEETQYF.